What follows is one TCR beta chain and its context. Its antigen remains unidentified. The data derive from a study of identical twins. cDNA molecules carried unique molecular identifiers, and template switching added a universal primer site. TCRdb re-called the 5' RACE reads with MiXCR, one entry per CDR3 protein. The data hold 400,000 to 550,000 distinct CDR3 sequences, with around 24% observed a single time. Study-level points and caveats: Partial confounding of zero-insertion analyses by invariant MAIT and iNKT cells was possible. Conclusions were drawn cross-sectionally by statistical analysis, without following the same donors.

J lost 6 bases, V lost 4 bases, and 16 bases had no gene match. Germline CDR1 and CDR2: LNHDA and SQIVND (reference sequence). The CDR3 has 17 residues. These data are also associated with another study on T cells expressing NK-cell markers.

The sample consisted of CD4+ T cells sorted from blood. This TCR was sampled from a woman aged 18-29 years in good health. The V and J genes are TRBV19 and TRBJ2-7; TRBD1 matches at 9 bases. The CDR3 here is CASSRPGQGFFPSEQYF. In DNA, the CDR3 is TGTGCCAGTAGTAGACCGGGACAGGGTTTTTTTCCGTCCGAGCAGTACTTC.